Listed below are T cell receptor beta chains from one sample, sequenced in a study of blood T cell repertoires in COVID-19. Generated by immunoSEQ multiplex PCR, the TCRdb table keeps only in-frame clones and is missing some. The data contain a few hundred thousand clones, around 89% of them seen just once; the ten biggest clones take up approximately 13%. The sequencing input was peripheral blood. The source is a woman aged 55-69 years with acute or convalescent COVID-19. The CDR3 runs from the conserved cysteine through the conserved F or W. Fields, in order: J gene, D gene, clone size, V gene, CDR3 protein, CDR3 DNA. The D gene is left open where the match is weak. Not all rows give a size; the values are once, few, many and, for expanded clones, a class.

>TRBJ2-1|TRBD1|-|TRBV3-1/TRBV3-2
CASSPDRAPPRFF
TGTGCCAGCAGTCCGGACAGGGCCCCACCTCGGTTCTTC
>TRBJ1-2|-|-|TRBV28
CASSFGYGVYGYTF
TGTGCCAGCAGTTTCGGATACGGAGTCTATGGCTACACCTTC
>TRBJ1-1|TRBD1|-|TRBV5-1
CASSTGEMNTEAFF
TGCGCCAGCAGCACAGGGGAAATGAACACTGAAGCTTTCTTT
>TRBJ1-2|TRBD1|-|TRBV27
CASGGTGRSGYTF
TGTGCCAGCGGGGGGACAGGGAGGAGTGGCTACACCTTC
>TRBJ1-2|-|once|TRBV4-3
CASSQDSGSANYGYTF
TGCGCCAGCAGCCAAGACTCAGGATCGGCTAACTATGGCTACACCTTC
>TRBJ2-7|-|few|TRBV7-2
CASSSSSYEQYF
TGTGCCAGCAGCTCTAGCTCCTACGAGCAGTACTTC
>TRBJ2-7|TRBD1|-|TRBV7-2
CASSLDASGQNYEQYF
TGTGCCAGCAGCTTAGACGCTTCGGGACAGAATTACGAGCAGTACTTC
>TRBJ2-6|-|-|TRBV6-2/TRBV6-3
CASSYPLRVLTF
TGTGCCAGCAGTTACCCCCTCCGTGTCCTGACTTTC
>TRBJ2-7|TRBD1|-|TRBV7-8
CASSLPGQPYEQYF
TGTGCCAGCAGCTTACCGGGACAGCCCTACGAGCAGTACTTC
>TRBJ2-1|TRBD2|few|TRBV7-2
CASSSLAGASHLNEQFF
TGTGCCAGCAGCTCCTTAGCGGGGGCTTCCCATCTCAATGAGCAGTTCTTC
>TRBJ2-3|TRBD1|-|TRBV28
CASTRDRAQDTQYF
TGTGCCAGCACCAGGGACAGAGCACAAGATACGCAGTATTTT
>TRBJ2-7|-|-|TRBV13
CASSLIWQGNLYEQYF
TGTGCCAGCAGCTTAATTTGGCAGGGCAATCTCTACGAGCAGTACTTC
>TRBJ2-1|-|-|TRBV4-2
CASSQDLGGNEQFF
TGTGCCAGCAGCCAAGATCTAGGGGGCAATGAGCAGTTCTTC
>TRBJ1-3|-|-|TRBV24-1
CATSDRLGDTIYF
TGTGCCACCAGTGACAGACTCGGGGACACCATATATTTT
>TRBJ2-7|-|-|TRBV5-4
CASSLQGESYEQYF
TGTGCCAGCAGCTTACAGGGCGAATCTTACGAGCAGTACTTC
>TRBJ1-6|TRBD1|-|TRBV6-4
CASSIGQGGNSPLHF
TGTGCCAGCAGTATTGGACAGGGAGGGAATTCACCCCTCCACTTT